These T cell receptor beta chains were read from a single sample in a study of blood T cell repertoires in COVID-19. Measured with immunoSEQ multiplex PCR; TCRdb has only the in-frame clones, and not every one. In the table there are about 47,000 clones, roughly 88% of which are singletons. Sequencing used peripheral blood. These receptors were collected from a man aged 50-59 years with active COVID-19. The CDR3 runs from the conserved cysteine through the conserved F or W. Fields, in order: clone size, J gene, D gene, V gene, CDR3 DNA, CDR3 protein. A D gene is named only where the DNA matches it firmly. Part of the rows lack a size; the others show once, few, many or a class for expanded clones.

. TRBJ1-2 . TRBV27 TGTGCCAGCAGTTTATCGGGTGGGGGACTATATGGCTACACCTTC CASSLSGGGLYGYTF
. TRBJ1-2 . TRBV7-8 TGTGCCAGCAGCTCAAGACAGGATGGTAACTATGGCTACACCTTC CASSSRQDGNYGYTF
. TRBJ2-3 . TRBV19 TGTGCCAGTAGTACCGGACAGTTGGATACGCAGTATTTT CASSTGQLDTQYF
. TRBJ2-1 TRBD1 TRBV10-1 TGCGCCAGCCTGGGGACAGTTGGAACCTACAATGAGCAGTTCTTC CASLGTVGTYNEQFF
once TRBJ2-1 TRBD1 TRBV4-3 TGCGCCAGCAGCCAACAGGGGACAGTTAGAAATGAGCAGTTCTTC CASSQQGTVRNEQFF
. TRBJ2-3 . TRBV7-8 TGTGCCAGCAGCAAACGGATGGGGGCGCCGGGGACAGATACGCAGTATTTT CASSKRMGAPGTDTQYF
. TRBJ2-2 . TRBV28 TGTGCCACCCTTACTCCCGGGGAGCTGTTTTTT CATLTPGELFF
. TRBJ2-3 . TRBV7-3 TGTGCCAGCAGCTTAGGCCCCAGGGCTAACACAGATACGCAGTATTTT CASSLGPRANTDTQYF
. TRBJ2-3 TRBD2 TRBV27 TGTGCCAGCAGGATGGGGGGGGATACGCAGTATTTT CASRMGGDTQYF
. TRBJ2-1 . TRBV19 TGTGCCAGTAGTATATGGCTAGAGGCATACAATGAGCAGTTCTTC CASSIWLEAYNEQFF
. TRBJ2-3 TRBD2 TRBV5-1 TGCGCCAGCAAGCGGGGGGCCAGCACAGATACGCAGTATTTT CASKRGASTDTQYF
. TRBJ2-1 . TRBV2 TGTGCCAGCAGGGTGGACTCCCCGGGGTATGAGCAGTTCTTC CASRVDSPGYEQFF
once TRBJ2-3 TRBD2 TRBV28 TGTGCCAGCAGCCAAACTCGGAGCGGGAGAACCTCAGATACGCAGTATTTT CASSQTRSGRTSDTQYF
. TRBJ2-7 TRBD2 TRBV9 TGTGCCAGCAGCGTAGGGGTAGCGGGGGCCGAGTACGAGCAGTACTTC CASSVGVAGAEYEQYF